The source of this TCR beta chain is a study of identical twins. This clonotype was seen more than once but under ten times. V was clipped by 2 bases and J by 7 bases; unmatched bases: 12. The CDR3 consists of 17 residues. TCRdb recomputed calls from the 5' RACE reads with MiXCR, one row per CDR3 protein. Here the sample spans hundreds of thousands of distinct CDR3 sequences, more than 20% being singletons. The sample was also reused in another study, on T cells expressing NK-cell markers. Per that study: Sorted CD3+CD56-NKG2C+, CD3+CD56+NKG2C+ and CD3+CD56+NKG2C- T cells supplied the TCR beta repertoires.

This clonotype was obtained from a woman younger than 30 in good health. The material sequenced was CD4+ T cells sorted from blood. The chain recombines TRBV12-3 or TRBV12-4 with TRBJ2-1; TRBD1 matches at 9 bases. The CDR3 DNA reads TGTGCCAGCAGTTTAAGGTTTCGGACAGGGGTTTTAAATGAGCAGTTCTTC. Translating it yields CASSLRFRTGVLNEQFF.